A single sample gave rise to the 10 T cell receptor beta chains below, sequenced in a study of blood T cell repertoires in COVID-19. Sequencing used immunoSEQ multiplex PCR; TCRdb keeps in-frame clones, though not all of them. The sample has roughly 69,000 clones, about 86% seen once. The sequenced sample was peripheral blood. The receptor source for this set is a man aged 50 or older with active COVID-19.

The chain recombines TRBV19 with TRBJ2-7; D is unresolved. Germline CDR1 is LNHDA and CDR2 is SQIVND (reference sequence). V gave up 3 bases and J gave up 0 bases, with 12 bases separating them. CDR3 length: 15 amino acids. In DNA, the CDR3 is TGTGCCAGTAGTATTGGGCAGGCGAGCTCCTACGAGCAGTACTTC. Its protein product is CASSIGQASSYEQYF.

The chain is built from TRBV20-1 and TRBJ2-3; the D gene is possibly TRBD2 (6 bases). V was shortened by 3 bases and J by 6 bases, with 13 bases between the two germline ends. Per the germline V gene, CDR1 is DFQATT and CDR2 is SNEGSKA (reference sequence). The CDR3 loop spans 13 amino acids. The CDR3 region is CSASSLATDTQYF. CDR3 sequence (DNA): TGCAGTGCTAGTTCTCTAGCGACGGATACGCAGTATTTT.

This chain uses TRBV9 with TRBJ2-2; TRBD2 matches 11 bases. The junction had 3 bases not matched to a gene; V was cut back by 4 bases and J by 1 base. This CDR3 is built from 16 residues. Germline CDR1 reads SGDLS; CDR2 reads YYNGEE. CDR3 sequence (DNA): TGTGCCAGCAGCCCCGGGACTAGCGGGAACACCGGGGAGCTGTTTTTT. Residues: CASSPGTSGNTGELFF.

V and J are TRBV7-3 and TRBJ2-1; 9 bases agree with TRBD2. Germline CDR1 is SGHTA and CDR2 is FQGTGA. V lost 5 bases to trimming and J lost 0 bases; unmatched junction nucleotides: 8. This CDR3 comprises 17 residues. CDR3 DNA sequence: TGTGCCAGCAGCCCCGAGGGGCGGGGGGGCTCCTACAATGAGCAGTTCTTC. Translating it yields CASSPEGRGGSYNEQFF. Together with reference TRBV7-3 and TRBJ2-1, the CDR3 gives the full variable domain: GAGVSQTPSNKVTEKGKYVELRCDPISGHTALYWYRQSLGQGPEFLIYFQGTGAADDSGLPNDRFFAVRPEGSVSTLKIQRTERGDSAVYLCASSPEGRGGSYNEQFFGPGTRLTVL.

The CDR3 DNA reads TGTGCCAGTAGGGCCGGGACAGCCGTCTCTGGAAACACCATATATTTT. This codes for CASRAGTAVSGNTIYF. This chain joins TRBV19 and TRBJ1-3, with TRBD1 matching 7 bases. CDR1 and CDR2 (germline): LNHDA, SQIVND (reference sequence). V shed 6 bases, J shed 0 bases, and the junction held 8 bases outside the gene matches. The CDR3 totals 16 residues.

This clone was recorded a few times. The rearrangement joins TRBV3-1 (or the pseudogene TRBV3-2) to TRBJ2-7; 10 bases are a match to TRBD1. Germline V gene data show CDR1 as LGHDT and CDR2 as YNNKEL (reference sequence). Unmatched junction bases numbered 8, after V lost 0 bases and J lost 3 bases. The CDR3 contains 17 residues. The CDR3 region has the DNA TGTGCCAGCAGCCAAGAAAGGGGGGGACAGGGGTTCTACGAGCAGTACTTC. Its translation is CASSQERGGQGFYEQYF.

The count of this clone is one. The V gene is TRBV7-9, the J gene TRBJ2-1; 11 nucleotides align to TRBD2. Germline loops: CDR1 SEHNR, CDR2 FQNEAQ (reference sequence). The CDR3 spans 15 residues. J lost 6 bases, V lost 1 base, and 2 bases had no gene match. The chain's CDR3 is CASSLGTSGLNEQFF. The DNA for the CDR3 is TGTGCCAGCAGCTTAGGGACTAGCGGGCTCAATGAGCAGTTCTTC.

The V and J genes are TRBV21-1 and TRBJ2-2; the DNA was not used to check the table's D call, TRBD2. TRBV21-1 is classified as a pseudogene. The CDR3 covers 15 residues. In DNA, the CDR3 is TGTGCCAGCAGTAAAACGAAGCGAGACACCGGGGAGCTGTTTTTT. It codes for CASSKTKRDTGELFF.

This chain uses TRBV11-3 with TRBJ2-1; TRBD2 agrees at 10 bases. The length of the CDR3 is 16 residues. Losses at the gene ends were 5 bases for V and 9 bases for J; bases not matched to a gene: 13. From germline, CDR1 is SGHNT and CDR2 YENEEA. CDR3 DNA sequence: TGTGCCAGCAGCCATCGGACTAGCGGCCTAAGTGGTGAGCAGTTCTTC. Protein: CASSHRTSGLSGEQFF.

V usage is TRBV4-2 and J usage is TRBJ2-1; 7 positions match TRBD1. CDR1 LGHNA and CDR2 YNFKEQ come from the germline V gene. The CDR3 runs 14 residues. J was trimmed by 6 bases and V by 1 base; bases with no gene match: 3. The CDR3 is CASSQGAGGNEQFF. The CDR3 bases are TGTGCCAGCAGCCAAGGGGCAGGGGGCAATGAGCAGTTCTTC.